This T cell receptor beta chain was found in a study of shared clonotypes between healthy human individuals. The overall study: CD4 naive and CD4 memory each took three plates per donor, while CD8 naive took two and CD8 memory one.

Some clones are missing from TCRdb's copy, which holds only in-frame ones; the method was immunoSEQ multiplex PCR. Among more than 1,200,000 clones listed, 98% were seen once. Only one count was recorded for this clone. Negatively enriched CD4+ T cells were divided by CD45RA into naive and memory. V dropped 5 bases and J dropped 4 bases, with 21 bases sitting between them. The CDR3 extends over 17 amino acids. Germline CDR1 is SSHAT and CDR2 is FNYEAQ (reference sequence). This clonotype originated in a man aged 25 to 40 in good health. The sample taken for sequencing was naive CD4+ T cells sorted from blood. Described subset: CD45RA+ positively selected. The chain is built from TRBV7-7 and TRBJ2-1; maybe TRBD1 (5 bases). CDR3 loop: CASSPRPQGDVYNEQFF. The DNA for the CDR3 is TGTGCCAGCAGCCCGCGCCCGCAGGGCGACGTTTACAATGAGCAGTTCTTC.